Below are 6 T cell receptor beta chains sequenced from a single sample in a study of CD8+ T cells in alopecia areata. Reverse transcription of extracted RNA yielded cDNA, which provided the sequencing template. Sequencing used immunoSEQ multiplex PCR; TCRdb keeps in-frame clones, though not all of them. The profile shows 200,000 to 250,000 clones, more than 55% of them singletons. The source material was CD8+ T cells sorted from blood. The receptor source for this set is a human donor in good health.

This rearrangement joins TRBV4-1 to TRBJ1-1; a weak D match, TRBD1 (5 bases). Germline CDR1 is MGHRA and CDR2 is YSYEKL. The CDR3 length is 14 residues. V shed 6 bases and J shed 0 bases, with 11 bases lying between them. CDR3 loop: CASRNGHLNTEAFF. CDR3 bases: TGCGCCAGCAGGAACGGACATTTGAACACTGAAGCTTTCTTT.

This clone has just one count. The chain uses TRBV30 and TRBJ2-2; unclear D gene. Germline loops: CDR1 GTSNPN, CDR2 SVGIG (reference sequence). The CDR3 covers 13 residues. V lost 5 bases to trimming and J lost 0 bases, with 7 bases between them. CDR3 residues: CAWGVTNTGELFF. In DNA form, the CDR3 reads TGTGCCTGGGGGGTAACGAACACCGGGGAGCTGTTTTTT.

This clone was counted a single time. This chain joins TRBV5-1 and TRBJ2-5, with a tentative D call TRBD1 (6 bases). Trimming stripped 0 bases from V and 0 bases from J, with 12 bases between. Germline V gene sequence: CDR1 SGHRS, CDR2 YFSETQ. This CDR3 comprises 16 residues. As DNA, the CDR3 is TGCGCCAGCAGCTTGGCCAGGACAGTAAACCAAGAGACCCAGTACTTC. This gives the protein CASSLARTVNQETQYF. Complete variable domain (other parts from reference TRBV5-1 and TRBJ2-5): KAGVTQTPRYLIKTRGQQVTLSCSPISGHRSVSWYQQTPGQGLQFLFEYFSETQRNKGNFPGRFSGRQFSNSRSEMNVSTLELGDSALYLCASSLARTVNQETQYFGPGTRLLVL.

This clone was counted only a few times. The chain recombines TRBV29-1 with TRBJ2-3; no clear D. V was pared by 1 base and J by 2 bases, with 10 bases between. Germline-derived CDR1 and CDR2 are SQVTM and ANQGSEA. The CDR3 consists of 14 residues. The CDR3 reads CSVEALQITDTQYF. CDR3 DNA sequence: TGCAGCGTTGAAGCACTGCAGATCACAGATACGCAGTATTTT.

The chain employs TRBV19 and TRBJ1-2; D not certain. Per germline, CDR1 LNHDA and CDR2 SQIVND (reference sequence). V was clipped by 4 bases and J by 0 bases, with 12 bases between them. This CDR3 spans 15 amino acids. The CDR3 region is CASSTSGSSNYGYTF. The CDR3 coding sequence is TGTGCCAGTAGTACCTCCGGTTCCTCTAACTATGGCTACACCTTC.

V is TRBV6-5 and J is TRBJ1-5; D gene unclear. This CDR3 comprises 15 residues. V was clipped by 0 bases and J by 4 bases, with 10 bases between them. The germline gives CDR1 MNHEY, CDR2 SVGAGI. The CDR3 protein is CASSYSRAGNQPQHF. The CDR3 DNA is TGTGCCAGCAGTTACTCTCGGGCAGGTAATCAGCCCCAGCATTTT.